What follows describes a single T cell receptor (beta chain). No antigen is known for it. No qualities accompany the bases; no much larger clone lies one base away. This record comes from a study of identical twins (dated by TCRdb to 2016 to 2017). Regarding the study in general: To test whether fetal clonotypes persist, the study used deep sequencing on TCR alpha and beta repertoires from monozygotic twins, unrelated adults of various ages, and cord blood. To rule out contamination, the twin experiments were replicated at different times with different library preparation protocols. Paper-wide results and their limitations: Fewer insertions were carried by abundant cord blood beta clonotypes, a similar but weaker trend appeared in young adult naive repertoires, and no such trend appeared in memory repertoires. Compared with coincidental sharing between unrelated individuals, out-of-frame TCR alpha sequences shared between twins showed an excess of sequences with low generation probability. In beta out-of-frame sequences, excess twin sharing was weaker, because having fewer shared sequences lowered the signal-to-noise ratio. Because the same donors could not be followed over many years, conclusions were based on cross-sectional statistical analysis. In monozygotic twins, out-of-frame TCR alpha sharing was systematically underestimated by recombination models, although the models agreed with sharing between unrelated individuals. Invariant T cells such as MAIT and iNKT could partly confound zero-insertion analyses, though diverse VJ usage argued against this for most clonotypes.

All donors were healthy Caucasians. Three pairs of female monozygotic twins, all aged roughly 18 to 30 years, were included in the twin cohort. Peripheral blood mononuclear cells were used as the source from which RNA for TCR libraries was isolated. Libraries were made using 5' RACE. TCRdb shows the sequencer as Illumina HiSeq 2000. Template switching introduced a universal primer binding site; the final cDNA contained a unique molecular identifier, enabling accurate counting of TCR cDNA molecules. First-strand cDNA for TCR alpha and beta chains was synthesized from specific primers in the conserved constant-segment region. To control for contamination, every cDNA library was double barcoded, receiving both a SMART-Mk sample barcode and Illumina barcodes. Two successive PCR steps introduced TruSeq adapter sequences along with Illumina sample barcodes. TCR alpha and beta cDNA libraries were sequenced on the Illumina HiSeq platform with custom primers. In the source study's methods: Raw reads were processed with MiGEC to extract unique molecular identifiers, and MiXCR was used to determine CDR3 positions. Recombination models were inferred per individual with the repgenHMM and IGoR tools using an EM algorithm. The analysis of shared clonotypes was done with the tcR package in R, with sharing normalized by the product of cloneset sizes. Out-of-frame nonproductive sequences were analyzed to study raw recombination free of thymic and clonal selection effects. The public reads were run again by TCRdb, first through fastp at Q25 and then through MiXCR, and only productive beta chains were kept. Under each unique CDR3 protein, matching rows form one entry showing the most common genes and DNA. For this entry, the V and J calls and clone size follow TCRdb and not the study's own pipeline. Within this sample are around 960,000 distinct CDR3 sequences, with about 12% of them counted one time only. Roughly 1.6% of the sample goes to the ten largest clones.

Looking up the germline V gene yields CDR1 SGHRS and CDR2 YFSETQ. The CDR3 contains 16 residues, cysteine and phenylalanine counted. Only the CDR3 part of the read is kept: 48 bases, read in frame from the first base. From V the trimming removes 4 bases and from J it removes 4 bases, while the gene matches leave 11 bases of the junction unaccounted for. The data were also submitted as part of a second study, on yellow fever vaccine responses in identical twins. The second study's authors report: The T cell response to vaccination in identical twins was reported by the authors to appear partly convergent and partly personalized. The study precisely tracked vaccine-responding T cell clones in identical twins.

Sequenced material: PBMCs. The source of this sequence is a woman younger than 35 in good health. The chain is encoded by TRBV5-1 joined to TRBJ2-4, and 7 bases in between align with TRBD2. The CDR3 loop reads CASSTGASGQKNIQYF. The nucleotide sequence reads TGCGCCAGCAGCACTGGGGCTAGCGGACAAAAAAACATTCAGTACTTC.